This TCR beta chain was profiled in a study of T cell responses to AZD1222 COVID-19 vaccine. The CDR3 is made up of 17 amino acids. The germline V gene encodes CDR1 SGHRS and CDR2 YFSETQ. With 6 bases clipped from V and 0 bases from J, the junction kept 9 bases outside the gene matches. Study findings and constraints: White British people made up most donors, females outnumbered males, and clonal diversity was possibly underestimated.

Here immunoSEQ multiplex PCR was the method, and the copy in TCRdb shows in-frame clones only, minus some. The sample gives about 200,000 clones, roughly 92% of which show up once; over 0.95% is in the top ten. Details on this clone: Its matching antigen is unknown.

The V call is TRBV5-1, the J call TRBJ2-6; TRBD1 matches at 7 bases. This clonotype originated in an adult who received the AZD1222 COVID-19 vaccine. The sample in question was peripheral blood, obtained 28 days after the second AZD1222 dose. The CDR3 loop is CASTHRDRASGANVLTF. The CDR3 DNA reads as TGCGCCAGCACCCACCGGGACAGAGCCTCTGGGGCCAACGTCCTGACTTTC.